The 20 T cell receptor beta chains listed next were all sequenced from one sample in a study of graft-versus-host responses after intestinal transplantation. The protocol was immunoSEQ multiplex PCR, while the TCRdb copy is restricted to in-frame clones and leaves out a portion. The sample shows about 20,000 clones, less than 60% of them seen only once. This specimen was alloreactive CD4+ T cells from a mixed lymphocyte reaction culture, taken before intestinal transplant. Subset of the sample: CFSE-low proliferating T cells sorted from roughly 6-day pre-transplant mixed lymphocyte reaction (GvH or HvG direction). These receptor sequences come from a human patient who received an intestinal transplant.

Only a few counts were recorded for this clone. One end of the junction varies from germline; a read error may be responsible. This chain connects TRBV18 to TRBJ1-2; the D is unclear. CDR1 and CDR2 from the germline V gene are KGHSH and LQKENI. The CDR3 extends over 12 amino acids. The CDR3 is CASSPRGGPPAF. The CDR3 DNA follows: TGTGCCAGCTCACCACGTGGAGGGCCGCCGGCCTTC. The whole variable domain, remainder taken from reference TRBV18 and TRBJ1-2, is NAGVMQNPRHLVRRRGQEARLRCSPMKGHSHVYWYRQLPEEGLKFMVYLQKENIIDESGMPKERFSAEFPKEGPSILRIQQVVRGDSAAYFCASSPRGGPPAFGSGTRLTVV.

This clone showed up just a few times. The chain has TRBV7-3 and TRBJ2-3, with 15 bases identical to TRBD2. This CDR3 contains 15 residues. The V gene end was trimmed by 5 bases and the J gene end by 4 bases; junction bases not matched to a gene: 1. CDR1 and CDR2 (germline): SGHTA, FQGTGA. CDR3 sequence (DNA): TGTGCCAGCAGCAGGACTAGCGGGGGGGCAGATACGCAGTATTTT. This sequence encodes CASSRTSGGADTQYF.

This clone came up a few times. The chain uses TRBV5-8 and TRBJ2-2; D is unclear. Germline V gene lookup returns CDR1 SGHTS and CDR2 YDEGEE. This CDR3 contains 14 residues. V lost 9 bases, J lost 4 bases, and 16 bases lay in between. This CDR3 reads CATRPQPGTGELFF. The CDR3 coding sequence is TGTGCCACCCGACCGCAGCCGGGCACCGGGGAGCTGTTTTTT.

The sample holds a few counts of this clone. This chain uses TRBV4-1 with TRBJ2-4; 8 bases fit TRBD2. Germline V lookup: CDR1 MGHRA, CDR2 YSYEKL. V lost 0 bases, J lost 2 bases, and 6 bases stayed unmatched. This CDR3 contains 17 residues. CDR3 sequence reads: CASSQEGSGGTKNIQYF. The CDR3 nucleotides read TGCGCCAGCAGCCAAGAGGGGAGCGGGGGCACCAAAAACATTCAGTACTTC.

This clone has a single count. The chain combines TRBV9 with TRBJ2-3, with a possible D match to TRBD2 (5 bases). The germline CDR1 and CDR2 sequences are SGDLS and YYNGEE. This CDR3 comprises 16 residues. V was pared by 4 bases and J by 1 base, with 16 bases between. This CDR3 is CASSPQTTLGTDTQYF. CDR3 sequence (DNA): TGTGCCAGCAGCCCCCAGACTACACTAGGCACAGATACGCAGTATTTT.

This clone was seen more than once but under ten times. The chain couples TRBV6-5 to TRBJ2-3; 9 positions agree with TRBD2. The V gene's germline CDR1 is MNHEY and CDR2 SVGAGI. CDR3 length equals 14 residues. The V segment lost 6 bases and the J segment 2 bases; nucleotides outside the gene matches: 3. CDR3 coding DNA: TGTGCCAGCAGGCGCGGGGGGGCCACAGATACGCAGTATTTT. It yields the protein CASRRGGATDTQYF.

This clone showed up just a few times. V usage is TRBV18 and J usage is TRBJ1-2; no clear D gene. The V end lost 4 bases, the J end lost 4 bases, and 10 bases lay between the germline ends. The germline V gene encodes CDR1 KGHSH and CDR2 LQKENI. The CDR3 spans 13 residues. DNA of the CDR3: TGTGCCAGCTCACGAGGAAACGGCTATGGCTACACCTTC. Translation gives CASSRGNGYGYTF.

The V call is TRBV27, the J call TRBJ2-1, with a possible D match to TRBD2 (5 bases). V was cut by 6 bases and J by 9 bases, with 24 bases left in between. Germline assignment: CDR1 MNHEY and CDR2 SMNVEV (reference sequence). CDR3 size: 16 residues. The CDR3 DNA is TGTGCCAGCAGCCGAGGACTCGGTCGTTTCGGCTCTGAGCAGTTCTTC. Its translation is CASSRGLGRFGSEQFF.

V and J are TRBV29-1 and TRBJ2-7, with TRBD1 as a possible D gene (6 bases). V was trimmed by 0 bases and J by 7 bases, leaving 13 bases between them. Germline CDR1 SQVTM, CDR2 ANQGSEA. The CDR3 extends over 13 amino acids. For the CDR3, the DNA is TGCAGCGTTGAAGAGGGGGCTGCGTGGGAGCAGTACTTC. Its translation: CSVEEGAAWEQYF.

This chain links TRBV9 with TRBJ2-1; 11 bases match TRBD2. J was trimmed by 4 bases and V by 4 bases; bases with no gene match: 4. The CDR3 loop spans 15 amino acids. CDR1 is SGDLS, CDR2 YYNGEE, per germline. In DNA form, the CDR3 reads TGTGCCAGCAGCCAGGGACTAGCGGATTACAATGAGCAGTTCTTC. Protein product: CASSQGLADYNEQFF.

The gene calls are TRBV5-5 and TRBJ2-3; 14 bases agree with TRBD2. CDR1 and CDR2 (germline): SGHKS, YYEKEE (reference sequence). This CDR3 spans 17 amino acids. The V segment lost 5 bases and the J segment 7 bases; nucleotides outside the gene matches: 12. As DNA, the CDR3 is TGTGCCAGCAGATACGGACCGACTAGCGGGGGGGCGTATACGCAGTATTTT. Protein sequence: CASRYGPTSGGAYTQYF.

The V call is TRBV5-1, the J call TRBJ2-2; 8 bases fit TRBD2. The J segment lost 1 base and the V segment lost 5 bases, leaving 4 bases of the junction unmatched. The CDR3 has 15 residues. Per germline, CDR1 SGHRS and CDR2 YFSETQ. In DNA, the CDR3 is TGCGCCAGCAGGCCCACTAGCGGGAACACCGGGGAGCTGTTTTTT. Amino acids: CASRPTSGNTGELFF.

This clone came up a few times. V is TRBV6-5 and J is TRBJ1-4; D gene ambiguous. The germline V gene has CDR1 MNHEY and CDR2 SVGAGI. Trimming took 2 bases from V and 6 from J, leaving 10 bases between them. This CDR3 comprises 14 residues. The CDR3 DNA reads as TGTGCCAGCAGTTACCCCCCGCAGGATGAAAAACTGTTTTTT. Translated, it gives CASSYPPQDEKLFF.

This clone was counted between two and nine times. This rearrangement joins TRBV5-1 to TRBJ1-3; 7 nucleotides line up with TRBD1. Trimming at V came to 0 bases and at J to 0 bases, leaving 3 bases not matched to a gene. From germline, CDR1 is SGHRS and CDR2 YFSETQ. This CDR3 has 16 residues. This CDR3 reads CASSLVAGGSGNTIYF. DNA for the CDR3: TGCGCCAGCAGCTTGGTGGCAGGGGGCTCTGGAAACACCATATATTTT.

This clone was detected a few times. The J gene is TRBJ1-3, the V gene TRBV27; D unclear. The ends were cut back, 6 bases at V and 4 bases at J, with 4 bases in the middle. This CDR3 spans 11 amino acids. Per the germline V gene, CDR1 is MNHEY and CDR2 is SMNVEV (reference sequence). CDR3 sequence: CASSFGNTIYF. The CDR3 nucleotides read TGTGCCAGCAGCTTCGGAAACACCATATATTTT.

J is TRBJ2-7 and V is TRBV29-1, with D tentatively TRBD2 (5 bases). CDR1 and CDR2 (germline): SQVTM, ANQGSEA. Trimming stripped 2 bases from V and 4 bases from J, with 18 bases between. The CDR3 totals 15 residues. The CDR3 DNA follows: TGCAGCGTTGAATGCCCCCCGGGGAGTTTGTACGAGCAGTACTTC. It yields the protein CSVECPPGSLYEQYF.

This clone showed up just a few times. CDR3: CSVPGLANEKLFF. CDR3 DNA sequence: TGCAGCGTCCCAGGGTTGGCGAATGAAAAACTGTTTTTT. V gene TRBV29-1 combines with J gene TRBJ1-4, with D possibly being TRBD1 (5 bases). V dropped 6 bases and J dropped 5 bases, with 13 bases sitting between them. This CDR3 contains 13 residues. Germline lookup yields CDR1 SQVTM and CDR2 ANQGSEA.

The rearrangement links TRBV5-1 to TRBJ2-6; D gene uncertain. V shed 1 base and J shed 0 bases, with 8 bases lying between them. This CDR3 is 16 amino acids long. Per the germline V gene, CDR1 is SGHRS and CDR2 is YFSETQ. The DNA of the CDR3 is TGCGCCAGCAGCTTGTCACAGTTCTCTGGGGCCAACGTCCTGACTTTC. It yields the protein CASSLSQFSGANVLTF. Supplemented by reference TRBV5-1 and TRBJ2-6, the full variable domain reads KAGVTQTPRYLIKTRGQQVTLSCSPISGHRSVSWYQQTPGQGLQFLFEYFSETQRNKGNFPGRFSGRQFSNSRSEMNVSTLELGDSALYLCASSLSQFSGANVLTFGAGSRLTVL.

The rearrangement uses TRBV7-9 and TRBJ1-1; D might be TRBD1 (5 bases). V lost 4 bases and J lost 1, with 13 bases in between. Germline lookup yields CDR1 SEHNR and CDR2 FQNEAQ (reference sequence). This CDR3 comprises 15 residues. The CDR3 sequence: CASSSGLLRNTEAFF. The CDR3 DNA is TGTGCCAGCAGCTCGGGACTCCTGAGGAACACTGAAGCTTTCTTT.

Only one count was recorded for this clone. This rearrangement joins TRBV6-5 to TRBJ1-3; D is uncertain. V was pared by 2 bases and J by 0 bases, with 8 bases between. CDR3 length: 15 amino acids. Looked up from germline, CDR1 is MNHEY and CDR2 is SVGAGI. In DNA, the CDR3 is TGTGCCAGCAGTTACGAGAGTGGCTCTGGAAACACCATATATTTT. Translated: CASSYESGSGNTIYF.